Below, one T cell receptor beta chain is given with its context. It has no known antigen specificity. Per-nucleotide qualities are absent, and no much larger clonotype sits a single base away. Compared with germline, V lacks 8 bases and J lacks 2 bases; bases without a gene match: 2. The cysteine opens and the phenylalanine closes a CDR3 of 13 amino acids. Of the read, only the CDR3 DNA is kept; its 39 bases are in frame from base 1. The germline V gene provides CDR1 ENHRY and CDR2 SYGVKD. Donors were healthy HIV-negative adults with no recently reported acute infections or vaccinations. Every donor was a Caucasian adult living in Nashville, Tennessee, USA. For unsorted samples, about 87 million PBMCs were counted, and genomic DNA was extracted using the QIAamp DNA Blood Mini kit. Blood was obtained by leukapheresis, after which PBMCs were separated by Ficoll-Histopaque density gradient centrifugation and cryopreserved in liquid nitrogen vapor phase.

TCR CDR3 regions were amplified from genomic DNA by multiplex PCR using the deep immunoSEQ assay. Extracted genomic DNA from each cell subset was distributed evenly across all wells of several immunoSEQ 96-well plates, and each plate was treated as a replicate. For unsorted PBMC, each replicate PCR was loaded with approximately 320 ng genomic DNA, equivalent to tens of thousands of T cell genomes. Ten immunoSEQ deep assay plates were used to sequence unsorted PBMC genomic DNA. Purified libraries were measured with a Qubit 3.0 fluorometer, size-checked on a Bioanalyzer 2100, and measured again with the KAPA Library Quantification kit. Every immunoSEQ 96-well plate was sequenced on a separate single-read 150-cycle Illumina NextSeq 550 flow cell. The paper's data handling went like this. Because the immunoSEQ output held only junctional sequences and lacked quality scores, the filtering could not match the filtering applied to full-length reads. To assign V/J genes and CDR3, sequences were annotated using PyIR, a Python wrapper for IgBLAST v1.9, with IMGT germline references. Reads were filtered out if the reads had weak V/J assignments (E-value above 1e-6), no CDR3, stop codons, out-of-frame junctions, or ambiguous translated residues. A V3J clonotype was defined by an identical inferred V gene, J gene, and CDR3 amino acid sequence. The percentage overlap between two repertoires was calculated by dividing the number of shared unique clonotypes by the size of the smaller repertoire. Richness of each repertoire was evaluated using RTK rarefaction, the Chao1 estimator, and Recon v2.1 estimates of unobserved clonotypes. Here the immuneACCESS table is served through TCRdb, limited to in-frame sequences with V and J called. Missing clones are a known gap in these copies; in checked studies unresolved V genes cover under half, and the rest lacks a known reason. V and J calls and clone size are as listed in that table; D and trimming were resolved from the DNA. Within this sample are about 490,000 clones, with about three quarters of them counted one time only. The ten largest clones add up to 10% to 15% of the sample.

This specimen comes from a study of shared clonotypes between healthy human individuals (dated by TCRdb to 2018 to 2020). About the full investigation: Three men and two women, aged 18 to 49 years, made up the cohort. The study deeply sequenced blood TCR repertoires of about five healthy adults to estimate repertoire size and the extent of clonotype sharing between individuals. Each donor's leukapheresis produced roughly between about 0.85 and 10 billion PBMCs. To increase sequencing depth and limit assay-specific biases, TCR repertoire library preparation and sequencing were carried out by different laboratories using diverse techniques. The investigation overall reported the following: Because the study included a small number of donors, the genetic and exposure-history diversity represented was limited. Based on pairwise subsampling, the degree of clonotype sharing among donors was expected to be affected by sequencing depth. Sampling was restricted to blood, and TCR repertoires in tissues likely differ from the TCR repertoires found in blood.

Sequences were obtained from PBMCs. The rearrangement combines TRBV10-3 with TRBJ1-2, and TRBD1 aligns with 10 junction nucleotides. This clonotype originated in a woman aged 35 to 49 in good health. Some clones in this sample may be carry-over from other donors' samples. In nucleotides, the sequence is TGTGCCATCGCGGGACAGGGGAACTATGGCTACACCTTC. This gives the protein CAIAGQGNYGYTF.